Listed below are T cell receptor beta chains from one sample, sequenced in a study of blood T cells in healthy people across ages. TCRdb fed the 5' RACE reads into MiXCR, producing one record per CDR3 protein. The repertoire holds under 1,000,000 distinct CDR3 sequences, with 46% as singletons. The sequenced material came from blood. These TCRs come from a man older than 75 in good health. Each CDR3 is given with its conserved first and last residue. A D gene is named only where the DNA matches it firmly. Only some rows state a clone size, as once, few, many or a class for expanded clones.

TRBJ2-5,TRBV20-1,.,.,CSASLAGGQYF,TGCAGTGCTAGTTTAGCCGGCGGGCAGTACTTC
TRBJ2-5,TRBV27,TRBD1,.,CASRTTGTAPSEYF,TGTGCCAGCAGGACCACCGGGACAGCCCCATCGGAGTACTTC
TRBJ2-3,TRBV12-3/TRBV12-4,.,.,CASLRGGVLGDTQYF,TGTGCCAGCCTGAGGGGGGGGGTATTAGGAGATACGCAGTATTTT
TRBJ2-3,TRBV10-3,.,few,CAISSSGTSTDTQYF,TGTGCCATCAGTTCCAGCGGAACTAGCACAGATACGCAGTATTTT
TRBJ2-3,TRBV10-3,TRBD2,many,CATTTSGSGDTQYF,TGTGCCACGACGACTAGCGGGAGCGGGGATACGCAGTATTTT
TRBJ2-1,TRBV18,.,few,CASSPPQGFTDEQFF,TGTGCCAGCTCACCACCGCAGGGTTTTACAGATGAGCAGTTCTTC
TRBJ2-7,TRBV20-1,TRBD1,.,CRGPGTGWSYEQYF,TGCAGGGGACCCGGGACAGGGTGGTCCTACGAGCAGTACTTC
TRBJ2-3,TRBV7-9,.,.,CASSLGQRADTQYF,TGTGCCAGCAGCTTAGGTCAACGGGCAGATACGCAGTATTTT
TRBJ2-1,TRBV18,TRBD2,.,CASSPGLGTSSYNGQFF,TGTGCCAGCTCACCCGGACTAGGGACGAGCTCCTACAATGGGCAGTTCTTC
TRBJ2-3,TRBV5-8,TRBD1,.,CASSEDRGSRTDTQYF,TGTGCCAGCAGCGAGGACAGGGGGTCTCGCACAGATACGCAGTATTTT
TRBJ2-7,TRBV29-1,TRBD2,.,CSVVPINAGDEQYF,TGCAGCGTTGTCCCCATCAATGCGGGGGACGAGCAGTACTTC
TRBJ2-7,TRBV7-2,.,.,CASSLVGITGSYNEQYF,TGTGCCAGCAGCTTAGTCGGGATTACGGGCTCCTACAATGAGCAGTACTTC
TRBJ2-6,TRBV25-1,TRBD1,.,CASSGRGTGANVLTF,TGTGCCAGCAGTGGCAGGGGGACTGGGGCCAACGTCCTGACTTTC
TRBJ1-1,TRBV5-1,TRBD1,.,CASSSGHRGVPEAFF,TGCGCCAGCAGCTCGGGTCACAGGGGTGTCCCTGAAGCTTTCTTT
TRBJ2-3,TRBV29-1,TRBD1,.,CSVPDRGGTDTQYF,TGCAGCGTACCCGACAGGGGCGGCACAGATACGCAGTATTTT
TRBJ2-7,TRBV7-2,.,.,CASSLVGTRSGPQVQYF,TGTGCCAGCAGCTTAGTCGGGACACGCTCCGGCCCCCAAGTTCAGTACTTC
TRBJ2-3,TRBV30,.,.,CASNGAGAVTDTQYF,TGTGCCTCAAATGGGGCAGGGGCGGTCACAGATACGCAGTATTTT
TRBJ1-1,TRBV7-3,.,.,CASSLMGNTEAFF,TGTGCCAGCAGCTTAATGGGTAACACTGAAGCTTTCTTT
TRBJ2-7,TRBV7-2,TRBD1,.,CASSRPGFRGYEQYF,TGTGCCAGCAGCCGACCGGGGTTCAGGGGGTACGAGCAGTACTTC
TRBJ2-1,TRBV6-1,.,.,CASRNTIAEQFF,TGTGCCAGCAGAAACACAATCGCTGAGCAGTTCTTC
TRBJ2-2,TRBV5-1,.,.,CASSPRVGDTGELFF,TGCGCCAGCAGCCCCCGCGTGGGGGACACCGGGGAGCTGTTTTTT
TRBJ1-1,TRBV5-1,TRBD1,few,CASSRGNRGSTEAFF,TGCGCCAGCAGCCGGGGAAACAGGGGGAGCACTGAAGCTTTCTTT
TRBJ2-5,TRBV6-1,.,.,CASSELRDIPLETQYF,TGTGCCAGCAGTGAACTGAGGGACATCCCTCTCGAGACCCAGTACTTC
TRBJ2-2,TRBV2,.,few,CASSRRGTGELFF,TGTGCCAGCAGTCGACGGGGCACCGGGGAGCTGTTTTTT
TRBJ1-4,TRBV7-9,.,.,CASSLARRTGEKLFF,TGTGCCAGCAGCTTAGCTAGGAGGACGGGGGAAAAACTGTTTTTT
TRBJ2-7,TRBV28,.,many,CASISGGESYEQYF,TGTGCCAGCATTTCTGGGGGCGAAAGCTACGAGCAGTACTTC
TRBJ2-1,TRBV10-3,.,few,CAISRRAGDNEQFF,TGTGCCATCTCTCGCCGGGCAGGGGACAATGAGCAGTTCTTC
TRBJ2-1,TRBV4-3,TRBD2,.,CASSHTGTSVGNEQFF,TGCGCCAGCAGCCATACCGGGACTAGCGTAGGAAATGAACAGTTCTTC
TRBJ2-7,TRBV20-1,.,many,CSASSGRAGDDEQYF,TGCAGTGCTAGTTCTGGCCGAGCCGGGGATGACGAGCAGTACTTC
TRBJ1-2,TRBV2,.,few,CASSEEAVSGYTF,TGTGCCAGCAGTGAAGAGGCAGTATCTGGCTACACCTTC
TRBJ2-2,TRBV4-2,.,many,CASSPARAGGTGELFF,TGTGCCAGCAGCCCAGCTAGGGCAGGGGGGACCGGGGAGCTGTTTTTT
TRBJ2-7,TRBV6-8,.,.,CASSWDASYEQYF,TGTGCCAGCAGCTGGGACGCCTCCTACGAGCAGTACTTC
TRBJ2-7,TRBV29-1,.,.,CSVEDRDYEQYF,TGCAGCGTTGAAGACAGGGACTACGAGCAGTACTTC
TRBJ2-1,TRBV7-9,TRBD1,.,CASSTGGQVNEQFF,TGTGCCAGCAGCACCGGAGGACAGGTCAATGAGCAGTTCTTC
TRBJ2-7,TRBV4-3,.,.,CASSQDLAFNEQYF,TGCGCCAGCAGCCAAGATTTGGCTTTTAATGAGCAGTACTTC
TRBJ2-7,TRBV7-2,.,medium-sized,CASSLFERPSYEQYF,TGTGCCAGCAGCTTATTCGAGCGCCCTAGCTACGAGCAGTACTTC
TRBJ1-2,TRBV14,TRBD1,few,CASSQENRGYGYTF,TGTGCCAGCAGCCAAGAGAACAGGGGCTATGGCTACACCTTC
TRBJ2-5,TRBV5-1,.,few,CASSLGDHQETQYF,TGCGCCAGCAGCTTAGGGGACCACCAAGAGACCCAGTACTTC
TRBJ2-7,TRBV20-1,TRBD2,.,CSASAITGTSGYNEQYF,TGCAGTGCTAGCGCGATTACCGGGACTAGCGGCTACAATGAGCAGTACTTC
TRBJ2-7,TRBV5-1,.,.,CASSARTDSYEQYF,TGCGCCAGCAGCGCCCGGACAGACTCCTACGAGCAGTACTTC